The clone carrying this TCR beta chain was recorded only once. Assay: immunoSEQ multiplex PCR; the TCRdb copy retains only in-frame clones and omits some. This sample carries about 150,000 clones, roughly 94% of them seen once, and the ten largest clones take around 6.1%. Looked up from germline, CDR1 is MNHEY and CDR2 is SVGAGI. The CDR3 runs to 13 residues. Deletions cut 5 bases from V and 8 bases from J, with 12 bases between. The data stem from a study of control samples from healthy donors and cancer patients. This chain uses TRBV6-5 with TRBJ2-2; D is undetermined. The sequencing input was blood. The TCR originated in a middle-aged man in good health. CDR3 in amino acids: CASSPYPRGELFF. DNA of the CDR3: TGTGCCAGCAGTCCCTACCCTCGGGGGGAGCTGTTTTTT.